These T cell receptor beta chains were read from a single sample in a study of T cell responses to AZD1222 COVID-19 vaccine. Sequencing used immunoSEQ multiplex PCR; TCRdb keeps in-frame clones, though not all of them. The sample lists approximately 88,000 clones, 90% occurring once. This specimen was peripheral blood, taken 28 days after the second AZD1222 dose. These TCRs come from an adult who received the AZD1222 COVID-19 vaccine. Both conserved end residues are part of each CDR3. A D gene is named only where the DNA matches it firmly. A clone size is listed for some rows: how often the clone was seen (once, few, many), or a class if it is expanded.

CDR3 protein: CASSSPGRSDGYTF; CDR3 DNA: TGTGCCAGCAGTTCTCCGGGGCGTTCTGATGGCTACACCTTC; V gene: TRBV28; J gene: TRBJ1-2; clone size: -; D gene: -
CDR3 protein: CASSRAGGPGTQYF; CDR3 DNA: TGTGCCAGTAGTAGAGCGGGGGGGCCGGGTACGCAGTATTTT; V gene: TRBV19; J gene: TRBJ2-3; clone size: once; D gene: TRBD2
CDR3 protein: CASSLIYGYTF; CDR3 DNA: TGTGCCAGCAGTCTCATCTATGGCTACACCTTC; V gene: TRBV6-5; J gene: TRBJ1-2; clone size: -; D gene: -
CDR3 protein: CASSLSGQRTDTQYF; CDR3 DNA: TGCGCCAGCAGCTTGAGCGGACAGCGCACAGATACGCAGTATTTT; V gene: TRBV5-1; J gene: TRBJ2-3; clone size: -; D gene: -
CDR3 protein: CASSQSQRRLYEQYF; CDR3 DNA: TGCGCCAGCAGTCAATCGCAGAGACGCCTCTACGAGCAGTACTTC; V gene: TRBV23-1; J gene: TRBJ2-7; clone size: -; D gene: -
CDR3 protein: CASSQFTGTIGYTIYF; CDR3 DNA: TGTGCCAGCAGCCAGTTCACCGGGACAATCGGGTACACCATATATTTT; V gene: TRBV9; J gene: TRBJ1-3; clone size: few; D gene: -
CDR3 protein: CASSQEIDSPLHF; CDR3 DNA: TGCGCCAGCAGCCAAGAAATAGATTCACCCCTCCACTTT; V gene: TRBV4-3; J gene: TRBJ1-6; clone size: -; D gene: -
CDR3 protein: CASSSANSPLHF; CDR3 DNA: TGTGCCAGCAGTTCCGCGAATTCACCCCTCCACTTT; V gene: TRBV12-3/TRBV12-4; J gene: TRBJ1-6; clone size: few; D gene: -
CDR3 protein: CASSEREGRGRGGYTF; CDR3 DNA: TGTGCCAGCAGTGAGAGGGAGGGCAGGGGGCGCGGAGGCTACACCTTC; V gene: TRBV2; J gene: TRBJ1-2; clone size: -; D gene: TRBD1
CDR3 protein: CASSLIGNSPLHF; CDR3 DNA: TGTGCCAGCAGCCTTATCGGTAATTCACCCCTCCACTTT; V gene: TRBV7-8; J gene: TRBJ1-6; clone size: -; D gene: -
CDR3 protein: CASTSGRGRENEQFF; CDR3 DNA: TGTGCCTCTACCTCGGGGCGGGGACGAGAGAATGAGCAGTTCTTC; V gene: TRBV30; J gene: TRBJ2-1; clone size: few; D gene: -
CDR3 protein: CASSQDRGGLAVRGIQYF; CDR3 DNA: TGTGCCAGCAGCCAAGACCGTGGGGGGCTAGCGGTTCGAGGAATTCAGTACTTC; V gene: TRBV3-1/TRBV3-2; J gene: TRBJ2-4; clone size: -; D gene: -
CDR3 protein: CSVESSGGVEQFF; CDR3 DNA: TGCAGCGTTGAGTCTAGCGGGGGGGTTGAGCAGTTCTTC; V gene: TRBV29-1; J gene: TRBJ2-1; clone size: -; D gene: TRBD2
CDR3 protein: CASSLVRGSYGYTF; CDR3 DNA: TGTGCCAGCAGCTTGGTTCGGGGCTCCTATGGCTACACCTTC; V gene: TRBV7-8; J gene: TRBJ1-2; clone size: -; D gene: -
CDR3 protein: CASSYERGGSYSPLHF; CDR3 DNA: TGTGCCAGCAGTTACGAGCGGGGGGGTTCGTATTCACCCCTCCACTTT; V gene: TRBV6-2/TRBV6-3; J gene: TRBJ1-6; clone size: few; D gene: -
CDR3 protein: CASSQDPGRNTEAFF; CDR3 DNA: TGCGCCAGCAGCCAAGATCCCGGCAGGAACACTGAAGCTTTCTTT; V gene: TRBV4-1; J gene: TRBJ1-1; clone size: -; D gene: -
CDR3 protein: CASSFITGGNQPQHF; CDR3 DNA: TGTGCCAGCAGCTTTATAACAGGGGGTAATCAGCCCCAGCATTTT; V gene: TRBV7-2; J gene: TRBJ1-5; clone size: -; D gene: TRBD1
CDR3 protein: CASRVDRDTDTQYF; CDR3 DNA: TGTGCCAGTAGGGTGGACAGGGACACAGATACGCAGTATTTT; V gene: TRBV19; J gene: TRBJ2-3; clone size: -; D gene: TRBD1
CDR3 protein: CASSQVNSPLHF; CDR3 DNA: TGTGCCAGTAGTCAAGTTAATTCACCCCTCCACTTT; V gene: TRBV19; J gene: TRBJ1-6; clone size: few; D gene: -
CDR3 protein: CASSRGQGTDTQYF; CDR3 DNA: TGTGCCAGCAGCCGGGGACAGGGCACAGATACGCAGTATTTT; V gene: TRBV5-4; J gene: TRBJ2-3; clone size: once; D gene: TRBD1
CDR3 protein: CASRTSGGNEQFF; CDR3 DNA: TGTGCCAGCCGGACTAGCGGGGGGAATGAGCAGTTCTTC; V gene: TRBV28; J gene: TRBJ2-1; clone size: -; D gene: TRBD2
CDR3 protein: CASSVTGGLGETQYF; CDR3 DNA: TGTGCCAGCAGTGTGACAGGGGGATTGGGAGAGACCCAGTACTTC; V gene: TRBV28; J gene: TRBJ2-5; clone size: once; D gene: TRBD1
CDR3 protein: CASSPPPRYGYTF; CDR3 DNA: TGTGCCAGCAGTCCACCCCCCCGCTATGGCTACACCTTC; V gene: TRBV28; J gene: TRBJ1-2; clone size: -; D gene: -
CDR3 protein: CASTGQGPMNTEAFF; CDR3 DNA: TGTGCCAGCACCGGACAGGGACCTATGAACACTGAAGCTTTCTTT; V gene: TRBV28; J gene: TRBJ1-1; clone size: -; D gene: TRBD1
CDR3 protein: CASSLLQGGTEAFF; CDR3 DNA: TGTGCCAGTAGTCTTCTCCAAGGGGGGACTGAAGCTTTCTTT; V gene: TRBV19; J gene: TRBJ1-1; clone size: -; D gene: -
CDR3 protein: CASRRDGGWQETQYF; CDR3 DNA: TGTGCCAGCAGACGGGACGGCGGGTGGCAAGAGACCCAGTACTTC; V gene: TRBV5-4; J gene: TRBJ2-5; clone size: -; D gene: -
CDR3 protein: CASSRQGVNSPLHF; CDR3 DNA: TGTGCCAGCAGTCGGCAGGGGGTTAATTCACCCCTCCACTTT; V gene: TRBV6-5; J gene: TRBJ1-6; clone size: -; D gene: TRBD1
CDR3 protein: CASRDRLVYGYTF; CDR3 DNA: TGTGCCAGTAGGGACAGGTTGGTCTATGGCTACACCTTC; V gene: TRBV19; J gene: TRBJ1-2; clone size: -; D gene: TRBD1
CDR3 protein: CASSPRGTSTDTQYF; CDR3 DNA: TGTGCCAGCAGCCCCAGGGGGACTAGCACAGATACGCAGTATTTT; V gene: TRBV11-2; J gene: TRBJ2-3; clone size: -; D gene: -
CDR3 protein: CASSLGWDGYTF; CDR3 DNA: TGTGCCAGCAGCTTAGGTTGGGATGGCTACACCTTC; V gene: TRBV7-2; J gene: TRBJ1-2; clone size: -; D gene: -
CDR3 protein: CASSLVSHNEQFF; CDR3 DNA: TGCGCCAGCAGCTTGGTCAGCCACAATGAGCAGTTCTTC; V gene: TRBV5-1; J gene: TRBJ2-1; clone size: -; D gene: -
CDR3 protein: CASSELGTRWEQYF; CDR3 DNA: TGTGCCAGCAGTGAATTAGGGACGAGGTGGGAGCAGTACTTC; V gene: TRBV6-1; J gene: TRBJ2-7; clone size: -; D gene: -
CDR3 protein: CASSPLGTGQFF; CDR3 DNA: TGCGCCAGCAGCCCACTGGGAACGGGGCAGTTCTTC; V gene: TRBV5-1; J gene: TRBJ2-1; clone size: -; D gene: -
CDR3 protein: CASSPGMGMAPLHF; CDR3 DNA: TGTGCCAGCAGCCCAGGCATGGGGATGGCACCCCTCCACTTT; V gene: TRBV6-5; J gene: TRBJ1-6; clone size: -; D gene: -
CDR3 protein: CAISETLGAGYNYGYTF; CDR3 DNA: TGTGCCATCAGTGAGACTCTGGGAGCAGGATATAACTATGGCTACACCTTC; V gene: TRBV10-3; J gene: TRBJ1-2; clone size: -; D gene: -
CDR3 protein: CATERGGGTDTQYF; CDR3 DNA: TGTGCCACCGAGCGGGGGGGCGGCACAGATACGCAGTATTTT; V gene: TRBV2; J gene: TRBJ2-3; clone size: -; D gene: TRBD2
CDR3 protein: CASSMAVVKNIQYF; CDR3 DNA: TGTGCCAGTAGTATGGCGGTGGTCAAAAACATTCAGTACTTC; V gene: TRBV19; J gene: TRBJ2-4; clone size: -; D gene: -
CDR3 protein: CASSQTVLIEKLFF; CDR3 DNA: TGTGCCAGCAGCCAGACCGTCTTAATCGAAAAACTGTTTTTT; V gene: TRBV5-5; J gene: TRBJ1-4; clone size: -; D gene: -
CDR3 protein: CASSSGRGYEQYF; CDR3 DNA: TGCGCCAGCAGTTCGGGACGGGGGTACGAGCAGTACTTC; V gene: TRBV4-3; J gene: TRBJ2-7; clone size: -; D gene: -
CDR3 protein: CASGETDGQETQYF; CDR3 DNA: TGCGCCAGCGGAGAGACCGATGGCCAAGAGACCCAGTACTTC; V gene: TRBV10-1; J gene: TRBJ2-5; clone size: -; D gene: -
CDR3 protein: CASSSQGNTGELFF; CDR3 DNA: TGTGCCAGTAGCTCACAGGGGAACACCGGGGAGCTGTTTTTT; V gene: TRBV19; J gene: TRBJ2-2; clone size: -; D gene: -
CDR3 protein: CASSSWDRDNSPLHF; CDR3 DNA: TGTGCCAGCAGCTCTTGGGACAGAGATAATTCACCCCTCCACTTT; V gene: TRBV3-1/TRBV3-2; J gene: TRBJ1-6; clone size: -; D gene: TRBD1
CDR3 protein: CASRSSGTANEKLFF; CDR3 DNA: TGTGCCAGCAGATCCTCCGGGACAGCTAATGAAAAACTGTTTTTT; V gene: TRBV2; J gene: TRBJ1-4; clone size: -; D gene: TRBD1
CDR3 protein: CASSLTGADTQYF; CDR3 DNA: TGTGCCAGCAGTTTGACAGGGGCAGATACGCAGTATTTT; V gene: TRBV12-3/TRBV12-4; J gene: TRBJ2-3; clone size: once; D gene: TRBD1
CDR3 protein: CASRGTGGRNGYTF; CDR3 DNA: TGTGCCAGTAGGGGGACAGGGGGCCGGAATGGCTACACCTTC; V gene: TRBV19; J gene: TRBJ1-2; clone size: -; D gene: TRBD1
CDR3 protein: CASSEVGQDTEAFF; CDR3 DNA: TGTGCCAGCAGTGAAGTCGGACAGGATACTGAAGCTTTCTTT; V gene: TRBV6-1; J gene: TRBJ1-1; clone size: -; D gene: TRBD1
CDR3 protein: CASSSVGGQGRNTIYF; CDR3 DNA: TGTGCCAGCAGCTCCGTCGGGGGGCAGGGGAGAAACACCATATATTTT; V gene: TRBV11-2; J gene: TRBJ1-3; clone size: -; D gene: -
CDR3 protein: CASSTPEQRGSDADTQYF; CDR3 DNA: TGTGCCAGCAGTACTCCAGAGCAACGGGGAAGTGATGCAGATACGCAGTATTTT; V gene: TRBV28; J gene: TRBJ2-3; clone size: -; D gene: -
CDR3 protein: CASEGLLVDTQYF; CDR3 DNA: TGTGCCAGCGAGGGGCTGTTGGTAGATACGCAGTATTTT; V gene: TRBV11-2; J gene: TRBJ2-3; clone size: -; D gene: -
CDR3 protein: CASSEFREAFF; CDR3 DNA: TGTGCCAGCAGTGAATTTCGTGAAGCTTTCTTT; V gene: TRBV2; J gene: TRBJ1-1; clone size: -; D gene: -
CDR3 protein: CASSLVGLAGQRGETQYF; CDR3 DNA: TGTGCCAGCAGCTTGGTAGGGCTAGCGGGGCAACGTGGGGAGACCCAGTACTTC; V gene: TRBV5-6; J gene: TRBJ2-5; clone size: once; D gene: TRBD2
CDR3 protein: CASSPRDRGTGELFF; CDR3 DNA: TGTGCCAGCAGTCCCCGGGACAGGGGTACCGGGGAGCTGTTTTTT; V gene: TRBV2; J gene: TRBJ2-2; clone size: -; D gene: TRBD1
CDR3 protein: CASSPGQEETQYF; CDR3 DNA: TGCGCCAGCAGCCCAGGACAGGAGGAGACCCAGTACTTC; V gene: TRBV5-1; J gene: TRBJ2-5; clone size: -; D gene: TRBD1
CDR3 protein: CASSPSFGLEAFF; CDR3 DNA: TGTGCCAGCAGCCCCTCATTCGGGCTTGAAGCTTTCTTT; V gene: TRBV7-9; J gene: TRBJ1-1; clone size: -; D gene: -
CDR3 protein: CSVDEGEGYTF; CDR3 DNA: TGCAGCGTTGATGAGGGTGAGGGCTACACCTTC; V gene: TRBV29-1; J gene: TRBJ1-2; clone size: -; D gene: -
CDR3 protein: CASRERGEQFF; CDR3 DNA: TGTGCCAGCAGGGAACGGGGTGAGCAGTTCTTC; V gene: TRBV6-6; J gene: TRBJ2-1; clone size: -; D gene: -
CDR3 protein: CAWSLDGRSGYTF; CDR3 DNA: TGTGCCTGGAGTTTGGACGGACGGTCGGGCTACACCTTC; V gene: TRBV30; J gene: TRBJ1-2; clone size: -; D gene: -